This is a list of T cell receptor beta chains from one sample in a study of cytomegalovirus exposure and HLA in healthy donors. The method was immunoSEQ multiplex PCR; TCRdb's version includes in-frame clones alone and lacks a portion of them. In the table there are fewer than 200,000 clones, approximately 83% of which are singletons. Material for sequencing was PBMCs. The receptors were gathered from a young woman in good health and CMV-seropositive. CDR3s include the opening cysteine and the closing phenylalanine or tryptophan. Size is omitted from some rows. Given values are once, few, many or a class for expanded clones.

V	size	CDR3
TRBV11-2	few	CASSLSAGGGYGYTF
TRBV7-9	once	CASSFTGTSLETQYF
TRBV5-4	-	CASSPEGANYGYTF
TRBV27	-	CASTPVDSRREQYF
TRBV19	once	CASSIGQGGGDTEAFF
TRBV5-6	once	CASSLGGQGLPYNEQFF
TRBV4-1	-	CASSQHLRGQGRYEPQHF
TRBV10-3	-	CAIQGLYGYTF
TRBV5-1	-	CASSYRTGVGEQFF
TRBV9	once	CASSLRTGAKDEKLFF
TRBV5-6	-	CASSLGLESLKLFF
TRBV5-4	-	CASKRTGVPYEQYF
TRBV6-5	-	CASSYSSAGLEAFF
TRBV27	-	CASSPRTSGGLNNEQFF
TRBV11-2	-	CASRKPGVDNEQFF
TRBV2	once	CASSSRTGGLQRPQHF
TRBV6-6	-	CASSGGQGQPQHF
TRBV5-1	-	CASSGQYEQYF
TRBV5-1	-	CASSFQGAGGANVLTF
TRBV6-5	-	CASSYSRQGVYEQYF
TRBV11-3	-	CASSAGSSSYNEQFF
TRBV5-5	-	CASSLVGQGGVEKLFF
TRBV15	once	CATSFLPGQVDSNQPQHF
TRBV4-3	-	CASSQRKLAANTGELFF
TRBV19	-	CASSMGDRGYEQYF
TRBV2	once	CASSRDRGLSKNIQYF
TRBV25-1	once	CASSEHRGPLNTEAFF
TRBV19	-	CASRAVDSDYGYTF
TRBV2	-	CASSAGLAGGRADTQYF
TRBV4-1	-	CASSPLARGTGTDTQYF
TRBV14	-	CASSQGLVGGRINSPLHF
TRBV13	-	CASSGQSNTEAFF
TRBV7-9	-	CASSPDRLSDQPQHF
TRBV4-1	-	CASSQGGLGANEQFF
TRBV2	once	CANNPTAGGTDTQYF
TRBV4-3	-	CASSQDRTVYYGYTF
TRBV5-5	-	CASSLVPTGGNQPQHF
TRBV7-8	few	CASSLLLQGQPQHF
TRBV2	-	CASSEQARANSPLHF
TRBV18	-	CASSQTQGYEQYF
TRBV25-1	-	CASSTGGGGRETQYF
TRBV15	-	CATSRDYGGGAGETQYF
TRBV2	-	CACQGEAPSNQPQHF
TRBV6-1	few	CASSGYQGRGTYEQYF
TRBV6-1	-	CASTTGTSGWEQFF
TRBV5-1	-	CASSGRDSRGTSSYEQYF
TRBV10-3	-	CAISESQPAYEQYF
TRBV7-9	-	CASRSQETQYF
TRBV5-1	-	CASSPSGTSMDTQYF
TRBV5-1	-	CASSFEGVNYGYTF
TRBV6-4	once	CASSRVDRGKDYGYTF
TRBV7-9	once	CASSAAGPTYEQYF
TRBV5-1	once	CASSWDRGPYEQYF
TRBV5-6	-	CASSFNMGQGISGANVLTF
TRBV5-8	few	CASSLADGLVGYEQFF
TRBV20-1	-	CSARGTEAFF